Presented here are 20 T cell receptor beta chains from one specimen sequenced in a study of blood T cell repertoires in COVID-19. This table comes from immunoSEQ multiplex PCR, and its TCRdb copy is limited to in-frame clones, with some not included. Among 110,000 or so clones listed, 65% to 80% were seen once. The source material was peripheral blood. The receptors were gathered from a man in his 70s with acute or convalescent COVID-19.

The CDR3 DNA follows: TGTGCCAGCAGCTTAGCGGGGACAGTTCGATCAGCTTTCTTT. Amino acid sequence: CASSLAGTVRSAFF. The gene calls are TRBV7-2 and TRBJ1-1, with 7 nucleotides matching TRBD1. This CDR3 is built from 14 residues. Trimming removed 0 bases from V and 10 bases from J; junction bases left unmatched: 8. Germline V gives CDR1 SGHTA, CDR2 FQGNSA.

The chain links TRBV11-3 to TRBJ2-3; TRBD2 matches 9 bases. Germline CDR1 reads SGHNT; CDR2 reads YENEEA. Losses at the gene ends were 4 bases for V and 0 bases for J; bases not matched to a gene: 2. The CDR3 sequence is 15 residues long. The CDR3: CASSWTSDSTDTQYF. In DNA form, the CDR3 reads TGTGCCAGCAGCTGGACTAGCGATAGCACAGATACGCAGTATTTT.

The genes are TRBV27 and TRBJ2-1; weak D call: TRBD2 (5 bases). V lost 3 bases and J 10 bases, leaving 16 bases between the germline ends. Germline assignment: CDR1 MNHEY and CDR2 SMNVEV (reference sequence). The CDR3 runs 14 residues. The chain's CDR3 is CASSFSDQAGEQFF. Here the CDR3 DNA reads TGTGCCAGCAGTTTTAGCGATCAGGCCGGGGAGCAGTTCTTC.

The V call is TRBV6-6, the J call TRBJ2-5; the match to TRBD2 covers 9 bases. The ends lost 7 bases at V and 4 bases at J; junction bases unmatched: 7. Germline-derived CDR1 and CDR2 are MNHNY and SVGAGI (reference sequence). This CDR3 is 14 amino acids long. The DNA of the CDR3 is TGTGCCAGCAAGGGGGCGGGGGGGGGAGAGACCCAGTACTTC. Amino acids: CASKGAGGGETQYF.

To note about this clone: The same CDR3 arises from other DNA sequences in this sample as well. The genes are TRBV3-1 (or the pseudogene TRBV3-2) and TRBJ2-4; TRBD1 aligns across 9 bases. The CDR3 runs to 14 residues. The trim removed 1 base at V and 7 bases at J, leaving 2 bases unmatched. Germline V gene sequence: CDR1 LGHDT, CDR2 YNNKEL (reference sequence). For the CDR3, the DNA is TGTGCCAGCAGCCAAGGACAGGGGGGGAACATTCAGTACTTC. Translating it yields CASSQGQGGNIQYF.

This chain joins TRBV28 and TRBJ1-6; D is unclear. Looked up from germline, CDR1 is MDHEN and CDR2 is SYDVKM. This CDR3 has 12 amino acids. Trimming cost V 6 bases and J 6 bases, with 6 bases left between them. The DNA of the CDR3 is TGTGCCAGCAGAAGCCTTAATTCACCCCTCCACTTT. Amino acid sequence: CASRSLNSPLHF.

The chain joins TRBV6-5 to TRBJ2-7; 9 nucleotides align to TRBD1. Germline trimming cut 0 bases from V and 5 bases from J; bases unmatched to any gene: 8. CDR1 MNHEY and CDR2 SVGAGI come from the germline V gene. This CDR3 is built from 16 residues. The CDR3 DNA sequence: TGTGCCAGCAGTTACTCCCCGGGACAGGGAACCCACGAGCAGTACTTC. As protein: CASSYSPGQGTHEQYF.

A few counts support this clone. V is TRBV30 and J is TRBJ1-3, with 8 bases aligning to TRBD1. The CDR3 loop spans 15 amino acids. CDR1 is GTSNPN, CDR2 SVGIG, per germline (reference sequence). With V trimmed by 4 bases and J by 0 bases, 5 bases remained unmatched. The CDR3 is CAWNGQGYSGNTIYF. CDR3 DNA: TGTGCCTGGAACGGACAGGGTTACTCTGGAAACACCATATATTTT.

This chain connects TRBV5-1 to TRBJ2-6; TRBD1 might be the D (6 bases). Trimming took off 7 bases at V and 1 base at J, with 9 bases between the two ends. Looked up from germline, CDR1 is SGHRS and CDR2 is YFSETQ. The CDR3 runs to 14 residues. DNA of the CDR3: TGCGCCAGCGGCACAGGGTCTGGGGCCAACGTCCTGACTTTC. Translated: CASGTGSGANVLTF.

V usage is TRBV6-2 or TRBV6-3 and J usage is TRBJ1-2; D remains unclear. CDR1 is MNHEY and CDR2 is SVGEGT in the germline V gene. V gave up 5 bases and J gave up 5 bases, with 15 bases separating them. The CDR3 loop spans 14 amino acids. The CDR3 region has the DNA TGTGCCAGCAGTGACGCTTCTTGGAGGTATGGCTACACCTTC. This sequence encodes CASSDASWRYGYTF.

The CDR3 region has the DNA TGTGCCAGCAGTTTAGGGGGGGGCTCGAACACTGAAGCTTTCTTT. Translating it yields CASSLGGGSNTEAFF. V and J are TRBV28 and TRBJ1-1; tentatively, D is TRBD1 (6 bases). The CDR3 consists of 15 residues. Germline CDR1 and CDR2: MDHEN and SYDVKM. V lost 2 bases to trimming and J lost 1 base, with 11 bases between them.

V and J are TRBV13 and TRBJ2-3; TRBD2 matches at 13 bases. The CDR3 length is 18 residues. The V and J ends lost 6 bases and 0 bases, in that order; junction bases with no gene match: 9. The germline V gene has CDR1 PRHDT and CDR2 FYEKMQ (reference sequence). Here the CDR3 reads CASSLGLAGAISTDTQYF. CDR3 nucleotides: TGTGCCAGCAGTCTAGGACTAGCGGGAGCCATTAGCACAGATACGCAGTATTTT.

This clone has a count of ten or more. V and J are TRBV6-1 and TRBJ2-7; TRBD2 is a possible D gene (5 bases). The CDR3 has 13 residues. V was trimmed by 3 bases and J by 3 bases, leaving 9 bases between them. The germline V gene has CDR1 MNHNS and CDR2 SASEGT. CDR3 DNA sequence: TGTGCCAGCAGTGATCGCGAGGGCTACGAGCAGTACTTC. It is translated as CASSDREGYEQYF.

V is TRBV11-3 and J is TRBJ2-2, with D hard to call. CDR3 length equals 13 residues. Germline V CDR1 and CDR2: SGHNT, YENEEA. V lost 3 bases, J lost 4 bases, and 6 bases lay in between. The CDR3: CASSFEFTGELFF. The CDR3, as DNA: TGTGCCAGCAGCTTTGAGTTCACCGGGGAGCTGTTTTTT.

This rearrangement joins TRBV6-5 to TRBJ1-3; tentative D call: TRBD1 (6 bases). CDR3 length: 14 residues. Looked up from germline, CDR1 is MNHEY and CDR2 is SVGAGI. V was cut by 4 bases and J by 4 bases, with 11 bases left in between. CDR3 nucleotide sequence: TGTGCCAGCAGTTCGGGACATGCGGGAAACACCATATATTTT. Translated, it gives CASSSGHAGNTIYF.

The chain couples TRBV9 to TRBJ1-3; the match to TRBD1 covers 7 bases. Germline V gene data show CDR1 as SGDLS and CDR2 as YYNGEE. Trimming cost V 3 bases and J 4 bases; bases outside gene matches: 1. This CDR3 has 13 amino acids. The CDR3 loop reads CASSGGQGNTIYF. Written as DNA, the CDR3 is TGTGCCAGCAGCGGGGGACAGGGAAACACCATATATTTT.

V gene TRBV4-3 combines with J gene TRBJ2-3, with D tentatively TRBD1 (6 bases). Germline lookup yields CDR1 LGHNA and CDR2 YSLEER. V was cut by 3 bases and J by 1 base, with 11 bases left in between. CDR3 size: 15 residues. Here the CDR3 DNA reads TGCGCCAGCAGCCACAACAGGGTTGGCACAGATACGCAGTATTTT. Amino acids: CASSHNRVGTDTQYF.

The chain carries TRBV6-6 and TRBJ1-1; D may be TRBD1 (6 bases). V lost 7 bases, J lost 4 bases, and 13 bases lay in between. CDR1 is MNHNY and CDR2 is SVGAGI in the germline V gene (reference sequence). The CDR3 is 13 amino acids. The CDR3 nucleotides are TGTGCCAGCACGCAGGGGTCCGGCACTGAAGCTTTCTTT. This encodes CASTQGSGTEAFF.

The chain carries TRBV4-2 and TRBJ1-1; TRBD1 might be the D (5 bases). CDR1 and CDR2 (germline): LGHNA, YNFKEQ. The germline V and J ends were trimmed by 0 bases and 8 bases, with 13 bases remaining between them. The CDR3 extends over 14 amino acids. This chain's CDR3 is CASSQEPRRGEAFF. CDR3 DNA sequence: TGTGCCAGCAGCCAAGAGCCCAGGCGGGGGGAAGCTTTCTTT.

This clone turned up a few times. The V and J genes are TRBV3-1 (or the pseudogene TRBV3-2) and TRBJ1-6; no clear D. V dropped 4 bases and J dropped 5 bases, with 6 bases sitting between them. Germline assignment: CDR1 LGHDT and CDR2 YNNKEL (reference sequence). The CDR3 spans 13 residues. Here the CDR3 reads CASSRRDNSPLHF. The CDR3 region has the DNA TGTGCCAGCAGCCGCCGGGATAATTCACCCCTCCACTTT.